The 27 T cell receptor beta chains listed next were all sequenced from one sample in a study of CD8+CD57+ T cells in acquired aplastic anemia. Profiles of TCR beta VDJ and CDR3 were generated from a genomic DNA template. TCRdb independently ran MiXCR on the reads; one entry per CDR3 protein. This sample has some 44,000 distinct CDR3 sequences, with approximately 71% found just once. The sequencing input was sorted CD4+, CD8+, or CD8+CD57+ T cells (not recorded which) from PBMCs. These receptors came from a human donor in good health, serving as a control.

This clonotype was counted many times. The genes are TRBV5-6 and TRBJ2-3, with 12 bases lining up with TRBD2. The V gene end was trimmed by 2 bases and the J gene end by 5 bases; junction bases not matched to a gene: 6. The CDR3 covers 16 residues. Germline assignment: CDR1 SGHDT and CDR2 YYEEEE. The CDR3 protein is CASSFPSGGALDTQYF. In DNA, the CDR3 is TGTGCCAGCAGCTTTCCTAGCGGGGGGGCCTTAGATACGCAGTATTTT.

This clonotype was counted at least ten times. CDR3 sequence reads: CASSYSGSGGGSGELFF. CDR3 in DNA: TGTGCCAGCAGTTACTCGGGTAGCGGGGGGGGAAGCGGGGAGCTGTTTTTT. The rearrangement joins TRBV6-5 to TRBJ2-2, with 11 bases fitting TRBD2. J was trimmed by 7 bases and V by 0 bases; bases with no gene match: 7. This CDR3 is built from 17 residues. Germline values: CDR1 MNHEY, CDR2 SVGAGI.

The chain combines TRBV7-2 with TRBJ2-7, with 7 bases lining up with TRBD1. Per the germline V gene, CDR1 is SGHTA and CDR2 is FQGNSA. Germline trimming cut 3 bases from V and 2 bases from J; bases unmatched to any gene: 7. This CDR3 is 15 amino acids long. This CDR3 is CASSFSGTETYEQYF. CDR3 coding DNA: TGTGCCAGCAGCTTTTCCGGGACAGAGACCTACGAGCAGTACTTC.

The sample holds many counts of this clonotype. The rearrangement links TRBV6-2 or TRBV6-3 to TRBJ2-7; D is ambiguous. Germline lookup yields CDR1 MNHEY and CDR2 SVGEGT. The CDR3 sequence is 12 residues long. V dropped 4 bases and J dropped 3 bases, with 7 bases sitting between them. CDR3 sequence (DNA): TGTGCCAGCAGTTGGTCCGGCTACGAGCAGTACTTC. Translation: CASSWSGYEQYF.

The CDR3 is CASSEQDDQPQHF. DNA of the CDR3: TGTGCCAGCAGTGAACAGGATGACCAGCCCCAGCATTTT. This chain links TRBV25-1 with TRBJ1-5; D remains unclear. The germline V gene has CDR1 MGHDK and CDR2 SYGVNS. V was shortened by 2 bases and J by 7 bases, with 9 bases between the two germline ends. The CDR3 is 13 amino acids.

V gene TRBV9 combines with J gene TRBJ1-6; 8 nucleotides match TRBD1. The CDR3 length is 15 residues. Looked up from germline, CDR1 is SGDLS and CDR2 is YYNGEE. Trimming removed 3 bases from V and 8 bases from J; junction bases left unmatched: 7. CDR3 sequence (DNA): TGTGCCAGCAGCGCGACAGGGGCAGGTTATTCACCCCTCCACTTT. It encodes CASSATGAGYSPLHF.

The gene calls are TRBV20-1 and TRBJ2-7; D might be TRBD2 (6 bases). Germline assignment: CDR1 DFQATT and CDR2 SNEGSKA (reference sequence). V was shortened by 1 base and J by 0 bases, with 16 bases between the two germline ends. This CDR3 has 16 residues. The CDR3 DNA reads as TGCAGTGCTAGAGGGTTAGCGGACATCGCCTCCTACGAGCAGTACTTC. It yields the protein CSARGLADIASYEQYF.

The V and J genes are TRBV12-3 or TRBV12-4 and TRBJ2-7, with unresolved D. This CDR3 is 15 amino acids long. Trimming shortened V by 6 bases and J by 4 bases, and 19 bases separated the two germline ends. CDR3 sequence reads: CASSQLPLFPYEQYF. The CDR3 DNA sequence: TGTGCCAGCAGCCAATTGCCACTTTTCCCTTACGAGCAGTACTTC.

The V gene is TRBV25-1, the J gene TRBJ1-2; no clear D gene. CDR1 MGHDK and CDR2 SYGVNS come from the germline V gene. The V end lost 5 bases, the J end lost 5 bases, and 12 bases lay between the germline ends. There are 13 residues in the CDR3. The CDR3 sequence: CASSPDPLYGYTF. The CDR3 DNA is TGTGCCAGCAGTCCTGATCCCTTATATGGCTACACCTTC.

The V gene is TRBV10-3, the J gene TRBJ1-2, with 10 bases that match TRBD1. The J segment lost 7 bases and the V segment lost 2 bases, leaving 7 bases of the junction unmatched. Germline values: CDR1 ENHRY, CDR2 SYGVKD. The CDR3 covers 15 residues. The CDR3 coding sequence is TGTGCCATCAGTGAGCCGCGACAGGGGGCCGCTGGCTACACCTTC. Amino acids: CAISEPRQGAAGYTF.

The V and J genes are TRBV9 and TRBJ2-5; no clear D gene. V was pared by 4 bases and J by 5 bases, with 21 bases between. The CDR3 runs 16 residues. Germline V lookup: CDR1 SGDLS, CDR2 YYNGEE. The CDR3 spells CASSYQRGQSAETQYF. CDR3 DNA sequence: TGTGCCAGCAGCTATCAACGAGGCCAATCGGCCGAGACCCAGTACTTC.

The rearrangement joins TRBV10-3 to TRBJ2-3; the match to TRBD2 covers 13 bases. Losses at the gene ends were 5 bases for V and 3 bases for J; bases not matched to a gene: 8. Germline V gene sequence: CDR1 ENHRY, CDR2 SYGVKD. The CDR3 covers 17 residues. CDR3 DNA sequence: TGTGCCATCAGTACTAGCGGGGGGGCGACAGGGACAGATACGCAGTATTTT. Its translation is CAISTSGGATGTDTQYF.

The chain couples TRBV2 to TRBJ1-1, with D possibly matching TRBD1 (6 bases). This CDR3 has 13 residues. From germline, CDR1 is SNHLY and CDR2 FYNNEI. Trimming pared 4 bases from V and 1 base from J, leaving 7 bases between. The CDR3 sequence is CASSGTANTEAFF. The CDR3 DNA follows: TGTGCCAGCAGTGGGACAGCGAACACTGAAGCTTTCTTT.

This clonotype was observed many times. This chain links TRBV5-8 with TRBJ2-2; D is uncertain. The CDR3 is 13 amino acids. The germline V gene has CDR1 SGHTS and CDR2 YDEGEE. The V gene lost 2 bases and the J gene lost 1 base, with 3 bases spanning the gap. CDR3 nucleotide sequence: TGTGCCAGCAGCTTCGGGAACACCGGGGAGCTGTTTTTT. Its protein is CASSFGNTGELFF.

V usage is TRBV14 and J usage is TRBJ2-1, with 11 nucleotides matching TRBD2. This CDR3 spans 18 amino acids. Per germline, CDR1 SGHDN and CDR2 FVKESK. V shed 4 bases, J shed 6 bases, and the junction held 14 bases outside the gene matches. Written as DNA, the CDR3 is TGTGCCAGCAGCCTAAGACCCGGGACTAGCGGTTCAGCCAATGAGCAGTTCTTC. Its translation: CASSLRPGTSGSANEQFF.

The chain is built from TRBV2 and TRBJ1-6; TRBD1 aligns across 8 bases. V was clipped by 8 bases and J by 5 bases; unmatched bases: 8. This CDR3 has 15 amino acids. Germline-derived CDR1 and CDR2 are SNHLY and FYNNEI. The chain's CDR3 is CASYLGQVDNSPLHF. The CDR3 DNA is TGTGCCAGCTACCTGGGACAGGTGGATAATTCACCCCTCCACTTT.

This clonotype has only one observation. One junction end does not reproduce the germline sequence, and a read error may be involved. The CDR3 reads CASSIPGQGLTSNYSYAF. The CDR3 nucleotides are TGTGCCAGTAGTATCCCGGGACAAGGGCTTACCTCTAACTATAGCTACGCCTTC. The chain links TRBV19 to TRBJ1-2; weak D call: TRBD1 (6 bases). CDR1 and CDR2 (germline): LNHDA, SQIVND (reference sequence). CDR3 size: 18 residues.

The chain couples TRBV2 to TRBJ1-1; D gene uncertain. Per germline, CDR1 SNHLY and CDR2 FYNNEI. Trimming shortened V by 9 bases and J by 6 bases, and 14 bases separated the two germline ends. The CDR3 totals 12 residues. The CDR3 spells CASHASHAEAFF. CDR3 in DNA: TGTGCCAGTCATGCATCGCACGCTGAAGCTTTCTTT.

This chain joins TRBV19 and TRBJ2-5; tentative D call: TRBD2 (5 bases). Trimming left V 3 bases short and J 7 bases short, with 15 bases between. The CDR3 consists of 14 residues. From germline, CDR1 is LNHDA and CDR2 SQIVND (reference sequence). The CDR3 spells CASSMVDTAGTQYF. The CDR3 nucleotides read TGTGCCAGTAGTATGGTAGATACCGCGGGGACCCAGTACTTC. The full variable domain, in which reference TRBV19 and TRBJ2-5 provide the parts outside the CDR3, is DGGITQSPKYLFRKEGQNVTLSCEQNLNHDAMYWYRQDPGQGLRLIYYSQIVNDFQKGDIAEGYSVSREKKESFPLTVTSAQKNPTAFYLCASSMVDTAGTQYFGPGTRLLVL.

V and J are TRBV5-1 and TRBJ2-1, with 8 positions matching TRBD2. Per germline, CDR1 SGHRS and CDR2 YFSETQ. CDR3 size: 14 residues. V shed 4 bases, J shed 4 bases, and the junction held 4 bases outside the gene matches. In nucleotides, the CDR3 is TGCGCCAGCAGCCGTAGCGGGGATTACAATGAGCAGTTCTTC. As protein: CASSRSGDYNEQFF.

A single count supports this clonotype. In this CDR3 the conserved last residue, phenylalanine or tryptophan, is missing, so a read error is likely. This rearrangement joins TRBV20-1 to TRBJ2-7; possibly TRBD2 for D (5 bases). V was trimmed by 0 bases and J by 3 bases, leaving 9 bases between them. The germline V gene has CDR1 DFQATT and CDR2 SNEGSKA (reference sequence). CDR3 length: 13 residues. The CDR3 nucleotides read TGCAGTGCTAGAGATCAAGCGGACTACGAGCAGTACTCC. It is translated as CSARDQADYEQYS.

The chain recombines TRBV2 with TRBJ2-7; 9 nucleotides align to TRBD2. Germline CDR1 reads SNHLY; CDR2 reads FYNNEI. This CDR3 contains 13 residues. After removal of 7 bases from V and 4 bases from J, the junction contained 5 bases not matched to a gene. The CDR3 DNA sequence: TGTGCCAGCACTAGCGGGGTACGGTACGAGCAGTACTTC. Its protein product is CASTSGVRYEQYF.

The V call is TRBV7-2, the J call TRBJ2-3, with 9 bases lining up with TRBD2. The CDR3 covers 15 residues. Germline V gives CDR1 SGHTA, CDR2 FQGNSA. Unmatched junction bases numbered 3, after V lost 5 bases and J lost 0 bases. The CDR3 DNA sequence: TGTGCCAGCAGCCTTAGCGGGAGAAGCACAGATACGCAGTATTTT. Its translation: CASSLSGRSTDTQYF.

The CDR3 coding sequence is TGCAGCGTTGGCACCTACACTGAAGCTTTCTTT. Amino acids: CSVGTYTEAFF. V and J are TRBV29-1 and TRBJ1-1; no reliable D call. Germline values: CDR1 SQVTM, CDR2 ANQGSEA. The CDR3 is made up of 11 amino acids. V was trimmed by 4 bases and J by 3 bases, leaving 6 bases between them.

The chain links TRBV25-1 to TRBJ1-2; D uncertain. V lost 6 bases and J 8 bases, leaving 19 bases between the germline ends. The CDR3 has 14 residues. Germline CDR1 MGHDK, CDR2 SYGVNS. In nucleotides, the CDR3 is TGTGCCAGCAGCCAAAGTCGCGACTCGATCGGCTACACCTTC. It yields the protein CASSQSRDSIGYTF.

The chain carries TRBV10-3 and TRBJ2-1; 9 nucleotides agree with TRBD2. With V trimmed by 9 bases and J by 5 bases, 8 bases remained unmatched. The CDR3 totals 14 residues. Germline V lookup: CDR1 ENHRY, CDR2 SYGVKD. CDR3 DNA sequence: TGTGCCATTGGGGGCAGCGGGGGGAACAATGAGCAGTTCTTC. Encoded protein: CAIGGSGGNNEQFF.

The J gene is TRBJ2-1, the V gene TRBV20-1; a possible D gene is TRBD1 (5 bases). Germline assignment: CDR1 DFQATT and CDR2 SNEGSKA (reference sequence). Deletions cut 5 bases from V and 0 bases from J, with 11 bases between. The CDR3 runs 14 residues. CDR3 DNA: TGCAGTGCTCGCAGGGCCACCTCCTACAATGAGCAGTTCTTC. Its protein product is CSARRATSYNEQFF.